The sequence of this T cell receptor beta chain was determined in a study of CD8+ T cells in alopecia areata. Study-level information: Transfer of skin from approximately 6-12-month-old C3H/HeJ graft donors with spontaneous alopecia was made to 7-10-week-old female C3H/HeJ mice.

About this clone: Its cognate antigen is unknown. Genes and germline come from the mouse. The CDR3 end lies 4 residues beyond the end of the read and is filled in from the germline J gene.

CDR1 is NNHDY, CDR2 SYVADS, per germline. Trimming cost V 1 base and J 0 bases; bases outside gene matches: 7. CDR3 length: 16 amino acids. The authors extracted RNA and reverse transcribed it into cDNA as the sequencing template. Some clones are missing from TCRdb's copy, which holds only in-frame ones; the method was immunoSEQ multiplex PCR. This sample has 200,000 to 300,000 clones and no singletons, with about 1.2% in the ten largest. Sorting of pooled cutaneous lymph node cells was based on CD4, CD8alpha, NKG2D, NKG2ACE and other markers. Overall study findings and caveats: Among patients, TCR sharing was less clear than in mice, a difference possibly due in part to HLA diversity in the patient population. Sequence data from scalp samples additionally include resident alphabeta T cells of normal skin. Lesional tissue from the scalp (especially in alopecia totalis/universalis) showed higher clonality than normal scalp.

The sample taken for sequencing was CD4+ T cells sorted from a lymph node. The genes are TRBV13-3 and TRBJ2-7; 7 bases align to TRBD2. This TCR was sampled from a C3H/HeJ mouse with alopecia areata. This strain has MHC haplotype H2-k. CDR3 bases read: TGTGCCAGCAGTGATAGACTGGGTTTGAGCTCCTAT. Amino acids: CASSDRLGLSSY. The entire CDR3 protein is CASSDRLGLSSYEQYF.